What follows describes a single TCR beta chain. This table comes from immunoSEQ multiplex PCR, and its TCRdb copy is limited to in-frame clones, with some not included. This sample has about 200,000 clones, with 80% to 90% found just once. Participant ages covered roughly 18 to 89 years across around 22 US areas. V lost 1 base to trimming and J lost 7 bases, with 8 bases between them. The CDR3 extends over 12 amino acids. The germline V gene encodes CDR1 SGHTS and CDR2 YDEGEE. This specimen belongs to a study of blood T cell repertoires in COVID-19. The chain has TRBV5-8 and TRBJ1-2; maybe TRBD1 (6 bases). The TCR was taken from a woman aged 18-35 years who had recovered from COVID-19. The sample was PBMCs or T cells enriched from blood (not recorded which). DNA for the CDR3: TGTGCCAGCAGCTTGACAGGGAGTGGCTACACCTTC. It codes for CASSLTGSGYTF.